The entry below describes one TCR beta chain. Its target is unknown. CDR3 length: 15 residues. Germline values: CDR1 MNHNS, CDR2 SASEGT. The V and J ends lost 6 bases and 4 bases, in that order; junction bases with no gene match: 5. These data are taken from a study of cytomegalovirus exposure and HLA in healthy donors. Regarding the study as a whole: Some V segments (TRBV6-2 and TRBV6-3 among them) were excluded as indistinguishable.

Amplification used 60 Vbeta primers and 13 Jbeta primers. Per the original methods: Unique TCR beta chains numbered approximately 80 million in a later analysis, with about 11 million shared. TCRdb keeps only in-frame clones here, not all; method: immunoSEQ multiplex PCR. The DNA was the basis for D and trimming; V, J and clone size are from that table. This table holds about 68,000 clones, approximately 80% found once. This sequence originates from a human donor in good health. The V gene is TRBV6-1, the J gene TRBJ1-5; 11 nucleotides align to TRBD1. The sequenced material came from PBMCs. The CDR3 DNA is TGTGCCAGCAGCGTTGGGACAGGGGGAAATCAGCCCCAGCATTTT. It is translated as CASSVGTGGNQPQHF.